A single sample is the source of the 7 T cell receptor beta chains below, sequenced in a study of T cells in Graves' hyperthyroidism and ophthalmopathy. TCR beta CDR3 regions were amplified from RNA. The study used the HTBI primer set for a first-round RT-PCR of the TCR CDR3. MiXCR, applied by TCRdb to the multiplex PCR reads, yields one record per CDR3 protein. Of about 620,000 distinct CDR3 sequences in the sample, 16% were seen once. The sample taken for sequencing was blood. The receptors here all came from a woman in her 30s with Graves' hyperthyroidism.

This clonotype was seen only a few times. The CDR3 spells CATPDRESTDTQYF. The CDR3, as DNA: TGTGCCACTCCGGACAGGGAGAGCACAGATACGCAGTATTTT. This chain connects TRBV5-5 to TRBJ2-3; 8 bases map to TRBD1. With V trimmed by 9 bases and J by 0 bases, 6 bases remained unmatched. This CDR3 is 14 amino acids long. Germline V CDR1 and CDR2: SGHKS, YYEKEE (reference sequence).

This clonotype was recorded many times. One end of the junction is discordant with germline, which a read error may explain. The chain combines TRBV12-3 or TRBV12-4 with TRBJ2-7; 7 bases are a match to TRBD2. CDR3 length: 14 residues. CDR3 in DNA: TGTGCCAGCAGTCTAGCGGCGGGGAGCGACGAGCAGTACTTC. Amino acid sequence: CASSLAAGSDEQYF.

The chain has TRBV5-4 and TRBJ2-2, with 13 bases identical to TRBD2. The CDR3 contains 17 residues. Trimming cost V 4 bases and J 4 bases; bases outside gene matches: 7. Germline assignment: CDR1 SGHNT and CDR2 YYREEE (reference sequence). The CDR3 nucleotides read TGTGCCAGCAGCCCCAAGGGGACTAGCGGGACCACCGGGGAGCTGTTTTTT. It is translated as CASSPKGTSGTTGELFF.

This clonotype has ten or more counts. The gene calls are TRBV15 and TRBJ2-7; D is perhaps TRBD1 or TRBD2 (5 bases each). The CDR3 contains 13 residues. The germline V gene encodes CDR1 LNHNV and CDR2 YYDKDF (reference sequence). V shed 5 bases and J shed 5 bases, with 13 bases lying between them. CDR3 sequence: CATSLRGVHEQYF. The CDR3 coding sequence is TGTGCCACCAGCTTACGAGGGGTTCACGAGCAGTACTTC.

With respect to this clonotype: A read error is possible here, since a much larger clone lies one base away. V usage is TRBV11-1 and J usage is TRBJ1-1; D is ambiguous. The V end was cut by 6 bases, the J end by 1 base, with 15 bases between. CDR1 and CDR2 from the germline V gene are SGHAT and FQDESV (reference sequence). The CDR3 is made up of 15 amino acids. CDR3 residues: CASSPSNRRNTEAFF. The CDR3, as DNA: TGTGCCAGCAGTCCCTCAAACCGGAGGAACACTGAAGCTTTCTTT.

On this clonotype: At one boundary the junction diverges from the germline segment, which might be a read error. The chain is built from TRBV13 and TRBJ1-2; 10 bases fit TRBD1. Germline V gene lookup returns CDR1 PRHDT and CDR2 FYEKMQ (reference sequence). This CDR3 spans 14 amino acids. As DNA, the CDR3 is TGTGCCAGCAGCATAGGACAGGGGGTTGAGGGCTACACCTTC. This translates into CASSIGQGVEGYTF.

This clonotype showed up just a few times. The chain joins TRBV19 to TRBJ2-3, with D tentatively TRBD2 (6 bases). This CDR3 contains 16 residues. V lost 3 bases, J lost 0 bases, and 13 bases lay in between. Germline V CDR1 and CDR2: LNHDA, SQIVND (reference sequence). The CDR3 is CASSILANPSTDTQYF. The CDR3 DNA is TGTGCCAGTAGTATCCTAGCGAACCCTAGCACAGATACGCAGTATTTT.